This TCR beta chain was captured in a study of cytomegalovirus exposure and HLA in healthy donors. Points from the study as a whole: Later genetic work tied a missense DCLRE1C variant to beta-chain V and J trimming. In a later analysis, compared with equally common non-associated chains, HLA-associated beta chains were more expanded.

As to this clone: The antigen is unknown.

In the PCR, 60 Vbeta and 13 Jbeta primers were used. Sequencing used immunoSEQ multiplex PCR; TCRdb keeps in-frame clones, though not all of them. This sample has under 200,000 clones, with 84% found just once. This CDR3 region has 12 residues. Germline V gene data show CDR1 as MNHEY and CDR2 as SVGAGI. Between the trimmed V and J ends, which lost 10 bases and 8 bases, there was a span of 17 bases. Source material: PBMCs. The rearrangement uses TRBV6-5 and TRBJ1-2, with D tentatively TRBD1 (5 bases). The sequence was collected from a boy aged 2-9 years in good health and CMV-seronegative. CDR3 protein: CATSDLPGGYTF. The CDR3 nucleotides are TGTGCCACCTCGGACCTTCCAGGGGGCTACACCTTC.